This is a list of T cell receptor beta chains from one sample in a study of cytomegalovirus exposure and HLA in healthy donors. This table comes from immunoSEQ multiplex PCR, and its TCRdb copy is limited to in-frame clones, with some not included. Counted here are under 250,000 clones, more than 75% occurring once; the ten biggest clones make up about 11%. Sequences were obtained from PBMCs. The receptor source for this set is a man aged 18 to 30 in good health and CMV-seropositive. The CDR3 runs from the conserved cysteine through the conserved F or W. The order of the fields is D gene, V gene, J gene, clone size, CDR3 protein, CDR3 DNA. D genes are given only for firm matches. Only part of the rows carry a size: once, few, many, or a class if the clone is expanded.

d_call: NA; v_call: TRBV21-1; j_call: TRBJ2-4; clone_size: NA; cdr3_aa: CASSKARDRQTKNIQYF; cdr3_nt: TGTGCCAGCAGCAAAGCCCGGGACCGCCAGACCAAAAACATTCAGTACTTC
d_call: NA; v_call: TRBV7-9; j_call: TRBJ1-2; clone_size: NA; cdr3_aa: CASSPTRDFNGYTF; cdr3_nt: TGTGCCAGCAGCCCGACTCGGGATTTTAATGGCTACACCTTC
d_call: TRBD1; v_call: TRBV5-1; j_call: TRBJ1-1; clone_size: NA; cdr3_aa: CASSLGTLDRANTEAFF; cdr3_nt: TGCGCCAGCAGCTTGGGTACCCTTGACAGGGCGAACACTGAAGCTTTCTTT
d_call: TRBD2; v_call: TRBV30; j_call: TRBJ2-1; clone_size: NA; cdr3_aa: CAWRLAGAQFF; cdr3_nt: TGTGCCTGGAGATTAGCGGGAGCGCAGTTCTTC
d_call: NA; v_call: TRBV30; j_call: TRBJ1-1; clone_size: NA; cdr3_aa: CAWSVQGAEAFF; cdr3_nt: TGTGCCTGGAGTGTACAAGGAGCTGAAGCTTTCTTT
d_call: NA; v_call: TRBV30; j_call: TRBJ2-2; clone_size: NA; cdr3_aa: CAWSAPSRATGELFF; cdr3_nt: TGTGCCTGGAGTGCCCCGAGCAGGGCTACCGGGGAGCTGTTTTTT
d_call: NA; v_call: TRBV27; j_call: TRBJ1-1; clone_size: once; cdr3_aa: CASSLSRFGARYTEAFF; cdr3_nt: TGTGCCAGCAGTTTATCGAGGTTTGGGGCTAGGTACACTGAAGCTTTCTTT
d_call: TRBD2; v_call: TRBV2; j_call: TRBJ2-7; clone_size: NA; cdr3_aa: CASRGRTSGGEEQYF; cdr3_nt: TGTGCCAGCAGGGGGAGGACTAGCGGAGGGGAGGAGCAGTACTTC
d_call: NA; v_call: TRBV2; j_call: TRBJ2-1; clone_size: NA; cdr3_aa: CASILGWSYNEQFF; cdr3_nt: TGTGCCAGCATACTTGGCTGGTCCTACAATGAGCAGTTCTTC
d_call: NA; v_call: TRBV7-2; j_call: TRBJ1-5; clone_size: NA; cdr3_aa: CASSLEPNQPQHF; cdr3_nt: TGTGCCAGCAGCTTAGAGCCGAATCAGCCCCAGCATTTT
d_call: NA; v_call: TRBV29-1; j_call: TRBJ2-1; clone_size: many; cdr3_aa: CSVELVGRTLYNEQFF; cdr3_nt: TGCAGCGTTGAGTTGGTGGGTAGGACGTTGTACAATGAGCAGTTCTTC
d_call: NA; v_call: TRBV5-1; j_call: TRBJ1-5; clone_size: NA; cdr3_aa: CASSLAPGGNQPQHF; cdr3_nt: TGCGCCAGCAGCTTGGCCCCTGGCGGCAATCAGCCCCAGCATTTT
d_call: NA; v_call: TRBV19; j_call: TRBJ2-2; clone_size: once; cdr3_aa: CASSVAQTNTGELFF; cdr3_nt: TGTGCCAGTAGTGTGGCACAGACGAACACCGGGGAGCTGTTTTTT
d_call: NA; v_call: TRBV5-1; j_call: TRBJ1-2; clone_size: NA; cdr3_aa: CASSSGGGTNYGYTF; cdr3_nt: TGCGCCAGCAGCTCTGGCGGGGGGACTAACTATGGCTACACCTTC
d_call: NA; v_call: TRBV28; j_call: TRBJ1-2; clone_size: NA; cdr3_aa: CASSFQGSYGYTF; cdr3_nt: TGTGCCAGCAGTTTCCAGGGGAGCTATGGCTACACCTTC
d_call: NA; v_call: TRBV10-3; j_call: TRBJ2-3; clone_size: NA; cdr3_aa: CAISSNTDTQYF; cdr3_nt: TGTGCCATCAGCTCCAACACAGATACGCAGTATTTT
d_call: TRBD2; v_call: TRBV5-1; j_call: TRBJ2-5; clone_size: NA; cdr3_aa: CASSTWGTSGSLETQYF; cdr3_nt: TGCGCCAGCAGCACGTGGGGGACTAGCGGGAGCTTGGAGACCCAGTACTTC
d_call: NA; v_call: TRBV5-1; j_call: TRBJ1-1; clone_size: NA; cdr3_aa: CASSVDRLRKEAFF; cdr3_nt: TGCGCCAGCAGCGTTGACAGGCTACGGAAGGAGGCTTTCTTT
d_call: NA; v_call: TRBV11-3; j_call: TRBJ1-1; clone_size: once; cdr3_aa: CASSLGADSEAFF; cdr3_nt: TGTGCCAGCAGCTTAGGGGCGGACAGTGAAGCTTTCTTT
d_call: TRBD2; v_call: TRBV7-6; j_call: TRBJ2-5; clone_size: NA; cdr3_aa: CASSEGLAGATQYF; cdr3_nt: TGTGCCAGCAGCGAGGGACTAGCGGGGGCTACCCAGTACTTC
d_call: TRBD2; v_call: TRBV5-1; j_call: TRBJ2-1; clone_size: NA; cdr3_aa: CASSRGGAGGQRNEQFF; cdr3_nt: TGCGCCAGCAGCCGAGGGGGAGCGGGAGGGCAACGCAATGAGCAGTTCTTC
d_call: NA; v_call: TRBV6-7; j_call: TRBJ1-1; clone_size: NA; cdr3_aa: CASSYPPFGEEDTEAFF; cdr3_nt: TGTGCCAGCAGTTACCCGCCCTTCGGAGAGGAGGACACTGAAGCTTTCTTT
d_call: NA; v_call: TRBV18; j_call: TRBJ2-7; clone_size: NA; cdr3_aa: CASSPSSDRRYEQYF; cdr3_nt: TGTGCCAGCTCCCCGTCCTCTGACAGGAGATACGAGCAGTACTTC
d_call: NA; v_call: TRBV10-3; j_call: TRBJ2-7; clone_size: once; cdr3_aa: CAISESTGRYEQYF; cdr3_nt: TGTGCCATCAGTGAGTCTACAGGGAGGTACGAGCAGTACTTC